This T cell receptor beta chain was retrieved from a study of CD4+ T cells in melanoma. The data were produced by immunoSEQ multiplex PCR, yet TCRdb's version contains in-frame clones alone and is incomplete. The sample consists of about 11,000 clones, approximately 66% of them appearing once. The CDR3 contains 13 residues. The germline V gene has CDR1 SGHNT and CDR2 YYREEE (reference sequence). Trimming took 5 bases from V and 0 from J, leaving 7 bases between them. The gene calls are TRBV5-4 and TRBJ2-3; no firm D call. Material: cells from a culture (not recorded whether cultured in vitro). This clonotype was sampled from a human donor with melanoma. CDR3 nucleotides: TGTGCCAGCAGGTTAGGCAGCACAGATACGCAGTATTTT. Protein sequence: CASRLGSTDTQYF.